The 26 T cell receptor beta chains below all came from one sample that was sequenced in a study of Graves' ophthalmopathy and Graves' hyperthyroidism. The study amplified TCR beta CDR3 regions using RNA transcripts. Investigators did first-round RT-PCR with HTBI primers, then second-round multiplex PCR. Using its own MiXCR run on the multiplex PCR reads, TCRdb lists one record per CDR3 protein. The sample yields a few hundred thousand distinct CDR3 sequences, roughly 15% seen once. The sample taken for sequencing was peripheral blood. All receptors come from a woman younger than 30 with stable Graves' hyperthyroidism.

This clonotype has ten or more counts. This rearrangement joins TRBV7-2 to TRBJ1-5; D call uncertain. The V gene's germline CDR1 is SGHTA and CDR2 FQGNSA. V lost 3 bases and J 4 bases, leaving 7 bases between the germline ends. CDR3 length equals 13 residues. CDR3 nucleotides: TGTGCCAGCAGCTTCAAAGGGAATCAGCCCCAGCATTTT. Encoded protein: CASSFKGNQPQHF.

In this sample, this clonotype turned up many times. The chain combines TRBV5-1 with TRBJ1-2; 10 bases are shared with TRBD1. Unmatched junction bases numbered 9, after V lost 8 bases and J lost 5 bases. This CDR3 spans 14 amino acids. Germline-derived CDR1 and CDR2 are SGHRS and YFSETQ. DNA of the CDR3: TGCGCCAGTGCGGTGAAGGGACAGGGGTATGGCTACACCTTC. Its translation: CASAVKGQGYGYTF.

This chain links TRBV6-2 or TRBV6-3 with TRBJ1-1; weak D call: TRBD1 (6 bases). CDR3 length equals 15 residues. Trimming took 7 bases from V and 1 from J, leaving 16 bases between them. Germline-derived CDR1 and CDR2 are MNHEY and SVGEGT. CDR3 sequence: CASNQQGPQNTEAFF. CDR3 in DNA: TGTGCCAGCAACCAACAGGGCCCTCAGAACACTGAAGCTTTCTTT.

The CDR3 loop is CASSSQGPDNYGYTF. In DNA, the CDR3 is TGTGCCAGCAGCTCCCAGGGCCCGGATAACTATGGCTACACCTTC. This sequence joins TRBV9 and TRBJ1-2; the D gene is possibly TRBD1 (5 bases). This CDR3 has 15 amino acids. CDR1 and CDR2 (germline): SGDLS, YYNGEE. V dropped 4 bases and J dropped 1 base, with 14 bases sitting between them.

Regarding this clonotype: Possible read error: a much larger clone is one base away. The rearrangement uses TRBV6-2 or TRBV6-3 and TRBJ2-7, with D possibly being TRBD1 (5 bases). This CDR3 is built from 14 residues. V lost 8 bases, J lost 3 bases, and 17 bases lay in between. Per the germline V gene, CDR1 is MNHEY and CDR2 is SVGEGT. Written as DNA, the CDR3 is TGTGCCAGCGGTGATACAGGTTTCTTCTACGAGCAGTACTTC. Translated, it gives CASGDTGFFYEQYF.

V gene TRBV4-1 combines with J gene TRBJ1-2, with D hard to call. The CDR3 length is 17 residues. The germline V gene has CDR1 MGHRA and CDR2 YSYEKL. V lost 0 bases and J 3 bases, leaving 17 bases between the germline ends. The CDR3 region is CASSQDRLGGSYYGYTF. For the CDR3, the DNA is TGCGCCAGCAGCCAAGATAGGTTGGGCGGGTCATACTATGGCTACACCTTC.

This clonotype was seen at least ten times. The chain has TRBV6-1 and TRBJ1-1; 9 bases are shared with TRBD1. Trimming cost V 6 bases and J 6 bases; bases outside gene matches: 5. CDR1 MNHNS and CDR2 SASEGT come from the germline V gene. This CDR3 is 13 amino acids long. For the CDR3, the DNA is TGTGCCAGCAGGCCGACAGGGGGATCTGAAGCTTTCTTT. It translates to CASRPTGGSEAFF.

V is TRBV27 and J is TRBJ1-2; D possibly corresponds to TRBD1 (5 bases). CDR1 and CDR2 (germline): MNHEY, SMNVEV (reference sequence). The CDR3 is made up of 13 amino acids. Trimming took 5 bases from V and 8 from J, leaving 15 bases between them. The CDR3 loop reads CASSRGSAGGYTF. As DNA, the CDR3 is TGTGCCAGCAGTCGGGGGTCAGCGGGGGGCTACACCTTC.

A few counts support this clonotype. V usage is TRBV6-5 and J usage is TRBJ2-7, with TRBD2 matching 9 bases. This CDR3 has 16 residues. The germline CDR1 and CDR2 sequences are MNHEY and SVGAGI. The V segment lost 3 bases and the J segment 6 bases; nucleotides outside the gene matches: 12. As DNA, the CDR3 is TGTGCCAGCAGTTATTCGGCGGGGGGGGCGCGGGTCGAGCAGTACTTC. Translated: CASSYSAGGARVEQYF.

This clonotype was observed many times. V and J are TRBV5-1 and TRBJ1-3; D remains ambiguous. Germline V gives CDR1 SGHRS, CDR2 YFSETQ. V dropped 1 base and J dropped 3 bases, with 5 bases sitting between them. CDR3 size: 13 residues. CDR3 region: CASSLRNGNTIYF. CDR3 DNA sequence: TGCGCCAGCAGCTTGCGGAATGGAAACACCATATATTTT. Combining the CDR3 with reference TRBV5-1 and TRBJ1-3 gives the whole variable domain KAGVTQTPRYLIKTRGQQVTLSCSPISGHRSVSWYQQTPGQGLQFLFEYFSETQRNKGNFPGRFSGRQFSNSRSEMNVSTLELGDSALYLCASSLRNGNTIYFGEGSWLTVV.

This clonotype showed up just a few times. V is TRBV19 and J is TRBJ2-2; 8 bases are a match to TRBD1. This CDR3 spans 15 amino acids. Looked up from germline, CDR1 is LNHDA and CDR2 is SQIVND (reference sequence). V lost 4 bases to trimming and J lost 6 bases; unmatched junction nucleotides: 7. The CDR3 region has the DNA TGTGCCAGTAGTAGGCAGGGGGCGCTTTCCGGGGAGCTGTTTTTT. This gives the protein CASSRQGALSGELFF.

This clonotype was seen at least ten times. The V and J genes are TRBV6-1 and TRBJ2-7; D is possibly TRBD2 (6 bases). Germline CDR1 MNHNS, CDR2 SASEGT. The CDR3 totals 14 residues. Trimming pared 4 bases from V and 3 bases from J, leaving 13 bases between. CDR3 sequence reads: CASSATGVYYEQYF. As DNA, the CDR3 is TGTGCCAGCAGTGCAACGGGGGTGTACTACGAGCAGTACTTC.

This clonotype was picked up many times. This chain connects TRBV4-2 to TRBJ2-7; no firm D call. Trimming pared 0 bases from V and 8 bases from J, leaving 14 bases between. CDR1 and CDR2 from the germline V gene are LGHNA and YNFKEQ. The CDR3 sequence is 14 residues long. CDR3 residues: CASSQDEPTQQQYF. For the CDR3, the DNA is TGTGCCAGCAGCCAAGATGAACCAACACAACAGCAGTACTTC.

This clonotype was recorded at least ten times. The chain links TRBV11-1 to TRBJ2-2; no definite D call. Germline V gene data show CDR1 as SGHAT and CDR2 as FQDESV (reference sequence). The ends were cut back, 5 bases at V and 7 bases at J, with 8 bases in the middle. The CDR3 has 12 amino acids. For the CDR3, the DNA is TGTGCCAGCAGCCCGCCGGGCGGGGAGCTGTTTTTT. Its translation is CASSPPGGELFF. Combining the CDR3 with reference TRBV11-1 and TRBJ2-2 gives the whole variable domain EAEVAQSPRYKITEKSQAVAFWCDPISGHATLYWYRQILGQGPELLVQFQDESVVDDSQLPKDRFSAERLKGVDSTLKIQPAELGDSAMYLCASSPPGGELFFGEGSRLTVL.

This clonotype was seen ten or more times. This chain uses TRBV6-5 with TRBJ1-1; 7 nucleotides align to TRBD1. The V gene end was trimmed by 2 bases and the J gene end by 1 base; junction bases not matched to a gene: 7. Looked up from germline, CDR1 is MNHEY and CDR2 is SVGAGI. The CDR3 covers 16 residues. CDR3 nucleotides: TGTGCCAGCAGTTACAGGGACAGAGACCCGAACACTGAAGCTTTCTTT. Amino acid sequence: CASSYRDRDPNTEAFF.

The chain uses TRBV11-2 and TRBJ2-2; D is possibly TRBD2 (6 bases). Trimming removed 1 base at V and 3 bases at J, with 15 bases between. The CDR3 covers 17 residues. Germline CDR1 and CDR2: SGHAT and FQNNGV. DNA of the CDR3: TGTGCCAGCAGCTTAGCTCTATCGGGACTCCACACCGGGGAGCTGTTTTTT. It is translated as CASSLALSGLHTGELFF.

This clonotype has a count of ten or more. DNA of the CDR3: TGCGCCAGCAGCTTGGGGGGACTGCTCTACGAGCAGTACTTC. It encodes CASSLGGLLYEQYF. This rearrangement joins TRBV5-1 to TRBJ2-7; maybe TRBD2 (6 bases). This CDR3 has 14 amino acids. Trimming cost V 0 bases and J 3 bases, with 10 bases left between them. Germline V gene lookup returns CDR1 SGHRS and CDR2 YFSETQ.

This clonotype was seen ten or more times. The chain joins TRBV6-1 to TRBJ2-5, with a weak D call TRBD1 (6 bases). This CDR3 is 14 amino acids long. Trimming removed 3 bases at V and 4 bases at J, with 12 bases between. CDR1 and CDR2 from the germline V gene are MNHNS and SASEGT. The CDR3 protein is CASSDQGLRETQYF. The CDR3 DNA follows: TGTGCCAGCAGTGATCAGGGGTTGAGAGAGACCCAGTACTTC.

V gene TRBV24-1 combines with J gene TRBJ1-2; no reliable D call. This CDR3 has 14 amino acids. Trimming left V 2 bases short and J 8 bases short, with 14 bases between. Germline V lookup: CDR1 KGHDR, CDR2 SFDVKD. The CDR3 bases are TGTGCCACCAGTGATTGGTCTGCGGCATACGGCTACACCTTC. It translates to CATSDWSAAYGYTF.

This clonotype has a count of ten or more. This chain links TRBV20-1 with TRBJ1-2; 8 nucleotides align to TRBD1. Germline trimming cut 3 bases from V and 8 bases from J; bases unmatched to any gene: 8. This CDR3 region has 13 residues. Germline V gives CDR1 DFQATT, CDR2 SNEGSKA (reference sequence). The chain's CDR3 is CSASNRGTKGYTF. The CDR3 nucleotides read TGCAGTGCTAGTAACAGGGGGACTAAAGGCTACACCTTC.

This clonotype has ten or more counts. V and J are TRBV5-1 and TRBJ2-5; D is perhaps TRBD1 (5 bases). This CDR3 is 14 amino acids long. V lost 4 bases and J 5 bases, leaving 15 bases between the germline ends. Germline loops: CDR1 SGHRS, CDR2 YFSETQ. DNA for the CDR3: TGCGCCAGCAGCCGTACAGGAATTCGGGAGACCCAGTACTTC. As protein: CASSRTGIRETQYF.

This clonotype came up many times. This CDR3 is CASSQRQYYEQYF. In DNA, the CDR3 is TGTGCCAGCAGCCAGAGACAGTACTACGAGCAGTACTTC. V is TRBV3-1 and J is TRBJ2-7; possible D gene TRBD1, 5 bases. CDR1 LGHDT and CDR2 YNNKEL come from the germline V gene (reference sequence). Trimming removed 3 bases from V and 3 bases from J, with 9 bases in between. The CDR3 runs to 13 residues.

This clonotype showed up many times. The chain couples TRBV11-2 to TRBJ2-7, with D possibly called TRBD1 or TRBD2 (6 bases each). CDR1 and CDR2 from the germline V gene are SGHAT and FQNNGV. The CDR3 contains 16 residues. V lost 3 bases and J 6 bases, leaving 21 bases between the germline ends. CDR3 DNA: TGTGCCAGCAGCTTTTTGTGGGGGGCCAGGGCAGGCGAGCAGTACTTC. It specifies CASSFLWGARAGEQYF.

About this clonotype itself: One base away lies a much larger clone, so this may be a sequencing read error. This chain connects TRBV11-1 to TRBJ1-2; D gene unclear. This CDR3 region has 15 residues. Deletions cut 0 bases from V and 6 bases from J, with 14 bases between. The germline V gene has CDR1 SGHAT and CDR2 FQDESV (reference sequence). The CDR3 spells CASSLAAGLRDGYTF. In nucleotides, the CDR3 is TGTGCCAGCAGCTTAGCCGCCGGGTTAAGGGATGGCTACACCTTC.

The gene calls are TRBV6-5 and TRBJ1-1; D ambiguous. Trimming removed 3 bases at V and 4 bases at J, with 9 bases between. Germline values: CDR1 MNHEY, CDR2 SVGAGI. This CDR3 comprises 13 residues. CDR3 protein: CASSYPPRTEAFF. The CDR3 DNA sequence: TGTGCCAGCAGTTATCCCCCCCGCACTGAAGCTTTCTTT.

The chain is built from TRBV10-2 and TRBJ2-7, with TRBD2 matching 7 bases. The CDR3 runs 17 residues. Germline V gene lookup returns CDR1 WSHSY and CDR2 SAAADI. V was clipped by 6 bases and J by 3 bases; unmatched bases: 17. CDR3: CASSVGTKSGIFYEQYF. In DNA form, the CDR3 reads TGCGCCAGCAGCGTCGGGACTAAATCCGGGATTTTCTACGAGCAGTACTTC.